These T cell receptor beta chains were read from a single sample in a study of pediatric ulcerative colitis. Assay used: immunoSEQ multiplex PCR; TCRdb lists only in-frame clones, some missing. The repertoire has some 37,000 clones, 55% to 85% of them found once; the top ten carry around 0.74%. The specimen sequenced was gut tissue. The receptor set was obtained from a boy aged 5-17 years with moderate ulcerative colitis. Each CDR3 is given with its conserved first and last residue. D genes are given only for firm matches. Clone size is not always given. Where it is, it says once, few, many or a class for expanded clones.

TRBD1 | TRBJ2-2 | TRBV7-9 | - | CASSPTGTGGTGELFF | TGTGCCAGCAGCCCCACCGGGACAGGGGGAACCGGGGAGCTGTTTTTT
TRBD1 | TRBJ1-3 | TRBV4-1 | - | CASSRGTAYSSGNTIYF | TGCGCCAGCAGCCGAGGGACAGCTTACTCTTCTGGAAACACCATATATTTT
TRBD2 | TRBJ2-3 | TRBV7-3 | - | CASSLGSSGGSTDTQYF | TGTGCCAGCAGCTTAGGTTCTAGCGGGGGGTCCACAGATACGCAGTATTTT
TRBD2 | TRBJ2-7 | TRBV5-1 | - | CASSLPGLAYEQYF | TGCGCCAGCAGCTTGCCGGGACTAGCCTACGAGCAGTACTTC
- | TRBJ2-7 | TRBV7-2 | - | CASSFGDSSYEQYF | TGTGCCAGCAGCTTTGGGGACTCCTCCTACGAGCAGTACTTC
TRBD1 | TRBJ2-7 | TRBV2 | - | CASSEGQGISYEQYF | TGTGCCAGCAGTGAAGGACAGGGTATTTCCTACGAGCAGTACTTC
- | TRBJ2-5 | TRBV5-1 | - | CASSFQGQQETQYF | TGCGCCAGCAGCTTTCAGGGACAACAAGAGACCCAGTACTTC
TRBD1 | TRBJ2-5 | TRBV5-1 | - | CASSELETGGETQYF | TGCGCCAGCAGCGAACTGGAGACAGGGGGGGAGACCCAGTACTTC
- | TRBJ1-6 | TRBV27 | - | CASSNRDFYNSPLHF | TGTGCCAGCAGCAACAGGGACTTTTATAATTCACCCCTCCACTTT
- | TRBJ1-2 | TRBV2 | once | CASSQGDYGYTF | TGTGCCAGCAGTCAGGGTGACTATGGCTACACCTTC
- | TRBJ2-1 | TRBV28 | - | CASSFRIDRFF | TGTGCCAGCAGTTTCAGGATAGATAGGTTCTTC
TRBD2 | TRBJ2-1 | TRBV5-1 | once | CASSSFILAGKFNEQFF | TGCGCCAGCAGCTCCTTCATACTAGCGGGGAAGTTTAATGAGCAGTTCTTC
- | TRBJ2-7 | TRBV13 | - | CASSLSYEQYF | TGTGCCAGCAGCTTATCCTACGAGCAGTACTTC
- | TRBJ1-1 | TRBV7-9 | - | CASSLTQMNTEAFF | TGTGCCAGCAGCTTAACACAGATGAACACTGAAGCTTTCTTT
- | TRBJ1-3 | TRBV7-2 | once | CASSLAESSGNTIYF | TGTGCCAGCAGCTTAGCAGAGAGCTCTGGAAACACCATATATTTT
- | TRBJ1-2 | TRBV4-2 | once | CASSQDVSQGEGYTF | TGTGCCAGCAGCCAAGATGTATCACAGGGCGAAGGCTACACCTTC
TRBD1 | TRBJ2-5 | TRBV10-2 | - | CASKITGAGETQYF | TGCGCCAGCAAAATAACAGGGGCGGGAGAGACCCAGTACTTC
- | TRBJ2-5 | TRBV10-2 | - | CASSVDKQETQYF | TGCGCCAGCAGCGTGGACAAACAAGAGACCCAGTACTTC
- | TRBJ2-5 | TRBV9 | - | CASSALGKRQETQYF | TGTGCCAGCAGCGCACTCGGGAAACGACAAGAGACCCAGTACTTC
- | TRBJ2-7 | TRBV18 | once | CASSPLRESSYEQYF | TGTGCCAGCTCACCACTCAGGGAGAGCTCCTACGAGCAGTACTTC
TRBD1 | TRBJ2-5 | TRBV7-2 | - | CASSWGRRGQGETQYF | TGTGCCAGCAGCTGGGGTCGCAGGGGGCAGGGCGAGACCCAGTACTTC
TRBD2 | TRBJ2-6 | TRBV10-3 | few | CAITRTSGSGANVLTF | TGTGCCATCACCAGGACTAGCGGGAGTGGGGCCAACGTCCTGACTTTC
TRBD1 | TRBJ2-3 | TRBV7-2 | - | CASSAQGWGDTQYF | TGTGCCAGCAGCGCACAGGGGTGGGGGGATACGCAGTATTTT
- | TRBJ2-7 | TRBV6-6 | once | CASSYEGNEQYF | TGTGCCAGCAGTTACGAGGGAAACGAGCAGTACTTC
- | TRBJ1-1 | TRBV6-1 | medium-sized | CASSDPLGGPNTEAFF | TGTGCCAGCAGTGACCCCCTGGGGGGGCCGAACACTGAAGCTTTCTTT
TRBD2 | TRBJ2-7 | TRBV9 | few | CASSPSLAGGTVQYF | TGTGCCAGCAGCCCCTCCTTAGCGGGAGGGACTGTGCAGTACTTC
- | TRBJ2-7 | TRBV7-9 | - | CASLKTESSYEQYF | TGTGCCAGTCTCAAAACGGAGTCCTCCTACGAGCAGTACTTC
- | TRBJ1-2 | TRBV20-1 | - | CSASVGEGYTF | TGCAGTGCTAGTGTGGGGGAAGGCTACACCTTC
TRBD1 | TRBJ1-1 | TRBV6-5 | - | CASSSQGGGTEAFF | TGTGCCAGCAGTTCTCAGGGGGGAGGCACTGAAGCTTTCTTT
TRBD2 | TRBJ2-5 | TRBV7-3 | - | CASSLQAGGLLETQYF | TGTGCCAGCAGCCTTCAAGCGGGGGGGCTTTTAGAGACCCAGTACTTC
TRBD1 | TRBJ1-2 | TRBV29-1 | medium-sized | CSVEKQGAGYGYTF | TGCAGCGTTGAAAAACAGGGGGCGGGGTATGGCTACACCTTC
TRBD1 | TRBJ2-7 | TRBV27 | - | CASSLLGGRPYEQYF | TGTGCCAGCAGTTTATTAGGGGGCCGCCCCTACGAGCAGTACTTC
- | TRBJ2-7 | TRBV7-2 | - | CASSPGGEQYF | TGTGCCAGCAGCCCTGGGGGGGAGCAGTACTTC
- | TRBJ1-2 | TRBV27 | - | CASRTPRTWDGYTF | TGTGCCAGCAGAACCCCTAGGACCTGGGACGGCTACACCTTC
- | TRBJ1-5 | TRBV10-3 | once | CAISESGSTASNQPQHF | TGTGCCATCAGTGAGTCGGGGTCGACAGCAAGCAATCAGCCCCAGCATTTT
TRBD1 | TRBJ1-5 | TRBV6-4 | - | CASSDSGKTGEPQHF | TGTGCCAGCAGTGACTCGGGGAAGACAGGGGAGCCCCAGCATTTT
- | TRBJ1-1 | TRBV6-4 | once | CASSALGNTEAFF | TGTGCCAGCAGTGCGTTGGGGAACACTGAAGCTTTCTTT
- | TRBJ2-7 | TRBV5-8 | once | CASSRGLSYEQYF | TGTGCCAGCAGCAGGGGACTCAGCTACGAGCAGTACTTC